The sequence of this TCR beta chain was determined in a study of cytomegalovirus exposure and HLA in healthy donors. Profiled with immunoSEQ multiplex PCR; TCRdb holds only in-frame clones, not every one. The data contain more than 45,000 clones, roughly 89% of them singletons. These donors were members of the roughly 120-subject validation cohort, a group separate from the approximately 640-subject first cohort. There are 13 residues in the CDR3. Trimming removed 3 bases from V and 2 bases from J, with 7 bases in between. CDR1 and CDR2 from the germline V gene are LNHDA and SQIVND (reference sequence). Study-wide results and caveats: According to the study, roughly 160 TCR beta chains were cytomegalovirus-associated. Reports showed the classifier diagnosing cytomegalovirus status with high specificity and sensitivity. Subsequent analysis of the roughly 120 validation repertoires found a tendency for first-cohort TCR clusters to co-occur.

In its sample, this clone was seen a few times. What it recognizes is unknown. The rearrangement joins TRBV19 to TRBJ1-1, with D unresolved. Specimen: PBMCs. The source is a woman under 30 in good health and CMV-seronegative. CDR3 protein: CASSMEGNTEAFF. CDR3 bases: TGTGCCAGTAGTATGGAGGGAAACACTGAAGCTTTCTTT.